The entry that follows covers one T cell receptor beta chain sequence. Its antigen remains unknown. The sample belongs to a study of shared clonotypes between healthy human individuals. Study information: CD4 naive and CD4 memory each took three plates per donor, while CD8 naive took two and CD8 memory one.

Free of recent acute infections or vaccinations, the donors were healthy HIV-negative adults. The CDR3 runs to 16 residues. The germline V gene has CDR1 MNHEY and CDR2 SMNVEV (reference sequence). V lost 6 bases and J lost 3; bases outside the gene matches: 8. The run depth of the assay was deep. Data came from immunoSEQ multiplex PCR; TCRdb stores just in-frame clones and leaves some out. This table holds approximately 640,000 clones, roughly 88% found once. General study results and limits: Generation probabilities of non-shared clonotypes were lower (relative to those shared by all four donors).

Source material: memory CD8+ T cells from PBMCs. Subset noted: CD45RO+ cells pooled with CCR7-negative TemRA cells. The gene calls are TRBV27 and TRBJ2-7; 13 nucleotides align to TRBD2. The clonotype was recovered from a man aged 18 to 30 in good health. Some clones in this sample may be carry-over from other donors' samples. Written as DNA, the CDR3 is TGTGCCAGCAGCCAATCCGGGACTAGCGGGATCTACGAGCAGTACTTC. Its translation is CASSQSGTSGIYEQYF.